The 24 T cell receptor beta chains below all came from one sample that was sequenced in a study of T cells in Graves' hyperthyroidism and ophthalmopathy. Amplified TCR beta CDR3 regions came from RNA transcripts. The TCR CDR3 first-round RT-PCR relied on the HTBI primer set. TCRdb called the multiplex PCR reads again in MiXCR, with one record for every CDR3 protein. The sample has tens of thousands of distinct CDR3 sequences, around 53% seen once. Sequenced: blood. The receptors here all came from a woman aged 55-70 years with Graves' ophthalmopathy.

The chain is built from TRBV10-3 and TRBJ2-3; 14 bases match TRBD2. The CDR3 is 19 amino acids. Trimming took 0 bases from V and 6 from J; bases not matched to a gene: 11. Germline CDR1 reads ENHRY; CDR2 reads SYGVKD. The CDR3 sequence is CAISESVTTSGGGADTQYF. The CDR3 bases are TGTGCCATCAGTGAGTCGGTAACGACTAGCGGGGGGGGGGCCGATACGCAGTATTTT.

The J gene is TRBJ2-7, the V gene TRBV7-2; 7 nucleotides match TRBD2. From germline, CDR1 is SGHTA and CDR2 FQGNSA. Unmatched junction bases numbered 9, after V lost 6 bases and J lost 4 bases. The CDR3 extends over 14 amino acids. The CDR3 loop reads CASRQTSLGYEQYF. In DNA, the CDR3 is TGTGCCAGCAGACAGACTAGCTTGGGGTACGAGCAGTACTTC.

This clonotype was seen ten or more times. The chain joins TRBV5-6 to TRBJ2-3; D gene uncertain. Trimming removed 3 bases at V and 0 bases at J, with 11 bases between. The CDR3 is 15 amino acids. CDR1 and CDR2 from the germline V gene are SGHDT and YYEEEE. The CDR3 sequence: CASSSDPLSTDTQYF. As DNA, the CDR3 is TGTGCCAGCAGCTCGGACCCCCTGAGCACAGATACGCAGTATTTT.

The chain employs TRBV4-1 and TRBJ2-5, with a possible D match to TRBD2 (6 bases). Germline assignment: CDR1 MGHRA and CDR2 YSYEKL. The CDR3 loop spans 14 amino acids. The V end lost 5 bases, the J end lost 8 bases, and 18 bases lay between the germline ends. For the CDR3, the DNA is TGCGCCAGCAGCGAGGACTATGTGGGAAACACCCAGTACTTC. It is translated as CASSEDYVGNTQYF.

J is TRBJ1-2 and V is TRBV2, with D possibly being TRBD1 (6 bases). V lost 1 base and J 6 bases, leaving 15 bases between the germline ends. The CDR3 runs 15 residues. Germline V gene lookup returns CDR1 SNHLY and CDR2 FYNNEI. The CDR3 loop reads CASSEETGFVDGYTF. CDR3 DNA sequence: TGTGCCAGCAGTGAAGAGACAGGTTTTGTTGATGGCTACACCTTC.

The chain combines TRBV6-6 with TRBJ2-7; D might be TRBD1 (5 bases). There are 12 residues in the CDR3. The ends were cut back, 6 bases at V and 0 bases at J, with 6 bases in the middle. CDR1 and CDR2 from the germline V gene are MNHNY and SVGAGI (reference sequence). CDR3 nucleotide sequence: TGTGCCAGCAGGGACACCTCCTACGAGCAGTACTTC. It yields the protein CASRDTSYEQYF.

As for this clonotype: The conserved phenylalanine or tryptophan is not found at the CDR3 terminus, so this likely reflects a read error. The limits of the CDR3 on the DNA are not certain, so only TCRdb's listed CDR3 is given. The chain joins TRBV4-1 to TRBJ2-5. The CDR3 is 8 residues long, ends included. CDR1 is MGHRA and CDR2 is YSYEKL in the germline V gene. CDR3 loop: CASSTRYL.

This clonotype was seen ten or more times. The chain carries TRBV4-1 and TRBJ1-1, with no clear D. The CDR3 loop spans 14 amino acids. Trimming took off 6 bases at V and 1 base at J, with 12 bases between the two ends. CDR1 is MGHRA, CDR2 YSYEKL, per germline. The CDR3 here is CASRTPLENTEAFF. The CDR3 nucleotides read TGCGCCAGCAGAACCCCATTGGAGAACACTGAAGCTTTCTTT.

The chain joins TRBV18 to TRBJ1-2; D possibly corresponds to TRBD1 (5 bases). The CDR3 covers 16 residues. CDR1 and CDR2 from the germline V gene are KGHSH and LQKENI. The V end was cut by 3 bases, the J end by 2 bases, with 16 bases between. The CDR3 is CASSPQGSPVNYGYTF. DNA of the CDR3: TGTGCCAGCTCACCTCAGGGATCTCCTGTAAACTATGGCTACACCTTC.

The sample holds many counts of this clonotype. A much larger clonotype is one base distant, so this may be a read error. V and J are TRBV6-5 and TRBJ1-2; 7 nucleotides agree with TRBD1. The V gene's germline CDR1 is MNHEY and CDR2 SVGAGI. Unmatched junction bases numbered 9, after V lost 5 bases and J lost 3 bases. The CDR3 has 15 residues. The CDR3: CASSGSTGKDYGYTF. Written as DNA, the CDR3 is TGTGCCAGCAGTGGCTCGACAGGGAAGGACTATGGCTACACCTTC.

The V and J genes are TRBV7-2 and TRBJ1-6; maybe TRBD1 (5 bases). Per the germline V gene, CDR1 is SGHTA and CDR2 is FQGNSA. Deletions cut 4 bases from V and 3 bases from J, with 10 bases between. This CDR3 has 15 residues. This chain's CDR3 is CASSSGRNYNSPLHF. CDR3 DNA sequence: TGTGCCAGCAGCTCGGGGCGGAACTATAATTCACCCCTCCACTTT. Complete variable domain (other parts from reference TRBV7-2 and TRBJ1-6): GAGVSQSPSNKVTEKGKDVELRCDPISGHTALYWYRQSLGQGLEFLIYFQGNSAPDKSGLPSDRFSAERTGGSVSTLTIQRTQQEDSAVYLCASSSGRNYNSPLHFGNGTRLTVT.

This chain uses TRBV24-1 with TRBJ2-5; TRBD2 might be the D (7 bases). CDR1 is KGHDR and CDR2 is SFDVKD in the germline V gene. The CDR3 is 16 amino acids. V lost 3 bases and J lost 4, with 17 bases in between. The CDR3 protein is CATSDPRGEGRETQYF. DNA of the CDR3: TGTGCCACCAGTGATCCGAGGGGGGAGGGCCGAGAGACCCAGTACTTC.

This clonotype showed up many times. The chain joins TRBV20-1 to TRBJ2-1, with D possibly TRBD1 on 5 matching bases. V lost 5 bases and J 9 bases, leaving 11 bases between the germline ends. The CDR3 is made up of 11 amino acids. Germline V CDR1 and CDR2: DFQATT, SNEGSKA (reference sequence). CDR3 coding DNA: TGCAGTGCTTCAGGGTTTGTTGAGCAGTTCTTC. Its translation is CSASGFVEQFF.

Of note for this clonotype: Germline is not matched at one junction end, which may reflect a read error. The chain carries TRBV19 and TRBJ2-2, with D perhaps TRBD1 or TRBD2 (5 bases each). The V gene's germline CDR1 is LNHDA and CDR2 SQIVND (reference sequence). CDR3 length equals 16 residues. CDR3 coding DNA: TGTGCCAGTAGTATAGCGAGCAGGGTTGAGTCCGGGGAGCTGCTTTTT. The encoded protein is CASSIASRVESGELLF.

This rearrangement joins TRBV6-4 to TRBJ2-7, with 16 bases matching TRBD2. The CDR3 consists of 17 residues. The V segment lost 2 bases and the J segment 2 bases; nucleotides outside the gene matches: 3. Per germline, CDR1 MRHNA and CDR2 SNTAGT. The CDR3 here is CASSDTGTSGGAYEQYF. The CDR3 DNA reads TGTGCCAGCAGTGACACCGGGACTAGCGGGGGGGCCTACGAGCAGTACTTC.

The chain carries TRBV7-8 and TRBJ1-1; D unclear. CDR3 length: 15 residues. Trimming removed 4 bases from V and 2 bases from J, with 14 bases in between. Germline lookup yields CDR1 SGHVS and CDR2 FQNEAQ. The CDR3 nucleotides are TGTGCCAGCAGCTCGGAACATCCTGGAAACACTGAAGCTTTCTTT. Its protein is CASSSEHPGNTEAFF. Filled out from reference TRBV7-8 and TRBJ1-1, the complete variable domain reads GAGVSQSPRYKVAKRGQDVALRCDPISGHVSLFWYQQALGQGPEFLTYFQNEAQLDKSGLPSDRFFAERPEGSVSTLKIQRTQQEDSAVYLCASSSEHPGNTEAFFGQGTRLTVV.

This clonotype was detected once. This chain connects TRBV6-5 to TRBJ1-2, with D uncertain. Trimming pared 5 bases from V and 8 bases from J, leaving 9 bases between. The CDR3 consists of 11 residues. Looked up from germline, CDR1 is MNHEY and CDR2 is SVGAGI. The CDR3 region has the DNA TGTGCCAGCAGTGAGGAGGCGGGCTACACCTTC. Translated, it gives CASSEEAGYTF.

V usage is TRBV6-2 or TRBV6-3 and J usage is TRBJ2-7; TRBD2 is a possible D gene (7 bases). V lost 2 bases and J lost 2, with 13 bases in between. There are 15 residues in the CDR3. CDR1 is MNHEY, CDR2 SVGEGT, per germline. The CDR3, as DNA: TGTGCCAGCAGTTACGGGGGCGGGAGCCCCTACGAGCAGTACTTC. Amino acids: CASSYGGGSPYEQYF.

About this clonotype itself: One end of the junction does not line up with germline, which may come from a read error. This rearrangement joins TRBV7-7 to TRBJ1-5; maybe TRBD1 (6 bases). CDR1 is SSHAT and CDR2 is FNYEAQ in the germline V gene (reference sequence). The CDR3 totals 15 residues. The DNA for the CDR3 is TGTGCTAGCAGCTTAGCCTCAGGGGCGGATCAGCCCCAGCATTTT. It is translated as CASSLASGADQPQHF.

This clonotype is a singleton in its sample. The gene calls are TRBV2 and TRBJ2-7; 9 positions agree with TRBD1. The CDR3 sequence is 14 residues long. The trim removed 7 bases at V and 2 bases at J, leaving 6 bases unmatched. Per germline, CDR1 SNHLY and CDR2 FYNNEI. The CDR3 spells CASTGQGSTYEQYF. The CDR3 nucleotides read TGTGCCAGCACGGGACAGGGATCAACCTACGAGCAGTACTTC.

On this clonotype: A read error may explain this, as a much larger clone is one base away. The chain carries TRBV3-1 and TRBJ1-1; D gene ambiguous. The CDR3 spans 12 residues. Germline V lookup: CDR1 LGHDT, CDR2 YNNKEL (reference sequence). With 4 bases removed from V and 9 bases from J, the gap between germline ends came to 12 bases. Here the CDR3 reads CASSPARVKAFF. CDR3 nucleotide sequence: TGTGCCAGCAGCCCAGCGAGGGTAAAAGCTTTCTTT.

This chain connects TRBV29-1 to TRBJ2-1, with D perhaps TRBD1 (6 bases). Trimming pared 4 bases from V and 6 bases from J, leaving 13 bases between. This CDR3 comprises 13 residues. Germline-derived CDR1 and CDR2 are SQVTM and ANQGSEA. CDR3 residues: CSVGVPDSNEQFF. The DNA of the CDR3 is TGCAGCGTTGGGGTACCGGACAGCAATGAGCAGTTCTTC.

This clonotype was counted between two and nine times. The CDR3 sequence: CATSDTGFNYGYTF. In nucleotides, the CDR3 is TGTGCCACCAGTGATACAGGGTTTAACTATGGCTACACCTTC. The chain uses TRBV24-1 and TRBJ1-2; D is perhaps TRBD1 (6 bases). Trimming removed 3 bases at V and 1 base at J, with 8 bases between. CDR1 is KGHDR and CDR2 is SFDVKD in the germline V gene. The CDR3 sequence is 14 residues long.

In its sample, this clonotype was seen many times. An end of the junction does not agree with germline; a read error may underlie this. The rearrangement links TRBV9 to TRBJ1-1, with a tentative D call TRBD1 (6 bases). The CDR3 length is 13 residues. From germline, CDR1 is SGDLS and CDR2 YYNGEE. CDR3 nucleotides: TGCGCCAGCAGTGTACAGGGTGGGACTGAAGCTTTCTTT. Protein: CASSVQGGTEAFF.